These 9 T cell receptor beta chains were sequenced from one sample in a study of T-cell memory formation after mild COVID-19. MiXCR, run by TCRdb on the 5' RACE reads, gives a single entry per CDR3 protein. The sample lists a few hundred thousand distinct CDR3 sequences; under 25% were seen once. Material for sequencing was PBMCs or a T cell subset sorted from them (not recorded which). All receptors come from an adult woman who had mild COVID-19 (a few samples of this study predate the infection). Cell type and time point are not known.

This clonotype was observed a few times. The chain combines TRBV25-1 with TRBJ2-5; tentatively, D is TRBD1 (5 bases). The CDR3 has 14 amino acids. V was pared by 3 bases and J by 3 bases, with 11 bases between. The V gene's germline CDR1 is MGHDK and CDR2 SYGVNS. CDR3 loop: CASSDMLREETQYF. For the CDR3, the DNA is TGTGCCAGCAGTGATATGCTCAGGGAAGAGACCCAGTACTTC.

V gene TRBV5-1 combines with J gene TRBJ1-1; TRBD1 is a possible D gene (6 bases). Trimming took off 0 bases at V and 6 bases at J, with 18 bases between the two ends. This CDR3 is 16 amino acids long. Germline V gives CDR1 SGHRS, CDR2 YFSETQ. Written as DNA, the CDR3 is TGCGCCAGCAGCTTGGCGTCGGCAGGGGATTATCCTGAAGCTTTCTTT. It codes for CASSLASAGDYPEAFF.

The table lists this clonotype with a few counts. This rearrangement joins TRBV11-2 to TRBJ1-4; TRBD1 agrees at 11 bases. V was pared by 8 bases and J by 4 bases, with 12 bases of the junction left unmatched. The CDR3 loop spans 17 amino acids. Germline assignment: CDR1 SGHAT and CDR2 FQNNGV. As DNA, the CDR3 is TGTGCCAGCTACGACCGGGACAGGGGGTCTTATAATGAAAAACTGTTTTTT. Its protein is CASYDRDRGSYNEKLFF.

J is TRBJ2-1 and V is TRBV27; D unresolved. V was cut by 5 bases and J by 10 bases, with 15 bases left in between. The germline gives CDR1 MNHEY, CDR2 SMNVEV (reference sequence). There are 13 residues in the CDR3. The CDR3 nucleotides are TGTGCCAGCAGTACCCTTGGGGTCAGGGAGCAGTTCTTC. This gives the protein CASSTLGVREQFF.

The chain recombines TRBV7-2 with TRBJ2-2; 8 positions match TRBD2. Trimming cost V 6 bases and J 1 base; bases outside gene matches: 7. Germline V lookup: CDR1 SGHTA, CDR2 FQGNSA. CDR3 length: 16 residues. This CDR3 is CASRRSGSMNTGELFF. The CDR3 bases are TGTGCCAGCAGACGGAGCGGGAGTATGAACACCGGGGAGCTGTTTTTT.

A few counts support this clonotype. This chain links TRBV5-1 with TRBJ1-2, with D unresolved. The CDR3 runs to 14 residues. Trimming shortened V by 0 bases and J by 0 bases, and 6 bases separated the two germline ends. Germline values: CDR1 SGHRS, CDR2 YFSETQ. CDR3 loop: CASSLVGSNYGYTF. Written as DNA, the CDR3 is TGCGCCAGCAGCTTGGTAGGTTCTAACTATGGCTACACCTTC.

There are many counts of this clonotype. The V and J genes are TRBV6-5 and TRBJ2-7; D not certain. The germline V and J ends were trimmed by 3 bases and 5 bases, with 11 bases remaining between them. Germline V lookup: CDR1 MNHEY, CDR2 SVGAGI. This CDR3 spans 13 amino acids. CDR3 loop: CASSYLDVDEQYF. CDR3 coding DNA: TGTGCCAGCAGTTATCTGGACGTCGACGAGCAGTACTTC.

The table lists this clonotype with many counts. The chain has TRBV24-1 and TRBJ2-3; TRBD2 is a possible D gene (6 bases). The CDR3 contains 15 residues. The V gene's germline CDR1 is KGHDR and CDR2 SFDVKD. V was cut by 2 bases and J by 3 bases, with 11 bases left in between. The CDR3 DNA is TGTGCCACCAGTGATTCGGGGGTTAGGACAGATACGCAGTATTTT. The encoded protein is CATSDSGVRTDTQYF.

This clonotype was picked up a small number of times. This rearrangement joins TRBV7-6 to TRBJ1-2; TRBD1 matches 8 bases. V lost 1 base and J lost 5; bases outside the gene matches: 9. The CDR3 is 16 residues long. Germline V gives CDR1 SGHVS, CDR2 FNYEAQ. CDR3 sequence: CASSLEFGRQGYGYTF. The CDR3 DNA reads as TGTGCCAGCAGCTTAGAATTTGGACGACAGGGGTATGGCTACACCTTC.